This passage covers 28 T cell receptor beta chains from one sample sequenced in a study of technical replicates of blood from a few donors. Profiling relied on immunoSEQ multiplex PCR, and the TCRdb table lists in-frame clones only, not all of them. The sample has over 85,000 clones; almost 97% are singletons. Sequencing was done on a sample of T cells isolated from PBMCs. The source is a human donor in good health.

This clone was observed a few times. This chain joins TRBV19 and TRBJ1-1, with D tentatively TRBD1 (5 bases). From germline, CDR1 is LNHDA and CDR2 SQIVND (reference sequence). V lost 0 bases to trimming and J lost 0 bases, with 8 bases between them. This CDR3 is 15 amino acids long. CDR3: CASSIETVMNTEAFF. The CDR3 DNA reads TGTGCCAGTAGTATAGAGACAGTTATGAACACTGAAGCTTTCTTT.

The rearrangement joins TRBV27 to TRBJ2-7, with 8 bases identical to TRBD1. The germline CDR1 and CDR2 sequences are MNHEY and SMNVEV (reference sequence). This CDR3 is 13 amino acids long. The V and J ends lost 6 bases and 1 base, in that order; junction bases with no gene match: 2. The CDR3 nucleotides are TGTGCCAGCAGCACAGGGGGGTCCTACGAGCAGTACTTC. Translation: CASSTGGSYEQYF.

This chain uses TRBV6-5 with TRBJ1-1, with D possibly TRBD1 on 5 matching bases. V was clipped by 6 bases and J by 0 bases, with 8 bases between them. The CDR3 loop spans 13 amino acids. CDR1 MNHEY and CDR2 SVGAGI come from the germline V gene. The DNA for the CDR3 is TGTGCCAGCAGGGACAATTTGAACACTGAAGCTTTCTTT. Its protein is CASRDNLNTEAFF.

The chain uses TRBV2 and TRBJ2-7; 7 bases align to TRBD2. There are 16 residues in the CDR3. CDR1 SNHLY and CDR2 FYNNEI come from the germline V gene. J was trimmed by 3 bases and V by 5 bases; bases with no gene match: 13. The CDR3, as DNA: TGTGCCAGCAGTCCTTTTGGGGCGGGAGTACGCTACGAGCAGTACTTC. Protein: CASSPFGAGVRYEQYF.

V is TRBV11-2 and J is TRBJ2-1; 14 positions match TRBD2. The CDR3 spans 16 residues. V lost 1 base, J lost 4 bases, and 0 bases stayed unmatched. Germline CDR1 and CDR2: SGHAT and FQNNGV. The CDR3 sequence is CASSLGLAGGYNEQFF. DNA for the CDR3: TGTGCCAGCAGCTTAGGACTAGCGGGAGGGTACAATGAGCAGTTCTTC.

The chain couples TRBV14 to TRBJ2-1, with TRBD1 matching 10 bases. The CDR3 is made up of 15 amino acids. Losses at the gene ends were 4 bases for V and 0 bases for J; bases not matched to a gene: 0. The germline V gene has CDR1 SGHDN and CDR2 FVKESK. Here the CDR3 reads CASSRTGGSYNEQFF. The DNA for the CDR3 is TGTGCCAGCAGCCGGACAGGGGGCTCCTACAATGAGCAGTTCTTC.

The rearrangement joins TRBV5-8 to TRBJ1-1; perhaps TRBD1 as D (5 bases). Germline assignment: CDR1 SGHTS and CDR2 YDEGEE. This CDR3 contains 15 residues. Trimming removed 3 bases at V and 1 base at J, with 13 bases between. The CDR3 region has the DNA TGTGCCAGCAGCTGGGGGACTAGCGGGAACACTGAAGCTTTCTTT. Translated: CASSWGTSGNTEAFF.

The chain recombines TRBV19 with TRBJ2-3, with 9 bases identical to TRBD2. V dropped 2 bases and J dropped 4; count of bases not matched to a gene: 7. This CDR3 contains 16 residues. The germline CDR1 and CDR2 sequences are LNHDA and SQIVND (reference sequence). The CDR3: CASSIFSGRGSDTQYF. The CDR3 DNA is TGTGCCAGTAGTATATTTAGCGGGAGAGGTTCAGATACGCAGTATTTT.

CDR3 residues: CASSPPSGSWQFF. CDR3 in DNA: TGTGCCAGCAGCCCCCCTAGCGGGAGCTGGCAGTTCTTC. V gene TRBV7-9 combines with J gene TRBJ2-1, with 10 bases fitting TRBD2. The CDR3 runs to 13 residues. CDR1 and CDR2 from the germline V gene are SEHNR and FQNEAQ (reference sequence). After removal of 5 bases from V and 12 bases from J, the junction contained 7 bases not matched to a gene.

The V gene is TRBV7-9, the J gene TRBJ2-7; D not resolved. Germline V gene data show CDR1 as SEHNR and CDR2 as FQNEAQ (reference sequence). The CDR3 sequence is 15 residues long. V dropped 5 bases and J dropped 4 bases, with 18 bases sitting between them. CDR3 sequence: CASSPPLSPHYEQYF. In nucleotides, the CDR3 is TGTGCCAGCAGCCCACCCCTCAGTCCCCATTACGAGCAGTACTTC. Full variable domain (missing parts from reference TRBV7-9 and TRBJ2-7): DTGVSQNPRHKITKRGQNVTFRCDPISEHNRLYWYRQTLGQGPEFLTYFQNEAQLEKSRLLSDRFSAERPKGSFSTLEIQRTEQGDSAMYLCASSPPLSPHYEQYFGPGTRLTVT.

The V call is TRBV7-9, the J call TRBJ2-7; TRBD2 matches at 8 bases. V shed 3 bases and J 1 base; nucleotides not matched to a gene: 5. This CDR3 region has 15 residues. In germline, CDR1 is SEHNR, CDR2 FQNEAQ (reference sequence). In nucleotides, the CDR3 is TGTGCCAGCAGCTTGGGCGGGAGGTGGTCCTACGAGCAGTACTTC. Its protein is CASSLGGRWSYEQYF.

The J gene is TRBJ1-5, the V gene TRBV28; D perhaps matches TRBD1 (5 bases). Trimming took 5 bases from V and 4 from J, leaving 15 bases between them. This CDR3 spans 15 amino acids. CDR1 and CDR2 from the germline V gene are MDHEN and SYDVKM. In DNA form, the CDR3 reads TGTGCCAGCAGTAGTGGAGGGGATAGGAATCAGCCCCAGCATTTT. Translation: CASSSGGDRNQPQHF.

This chain uses TRBV19 with TRBJ2-2, with 7 bases lining up with TRBD1. J was trimmed by 2 bases and V by 7 bases; bases with no gene match: 7. The germline gives CDR1 LNHDA, CDR2 SQIVND (reference sequence). The CDR3 is made up of 15 amino acids. CDR3: CASTPTGPNTGELFF. The CDR3 nucleotides are TGTGCCAGTACTCCGACAGGGCCTAACACCGGGGAGCTGTTTTTT.

This clone was seen more than once but under ten times. The CDR3 nucleotides are TGTGCCAGTAATAGCGGGAGGGCAGGCACAGATACGCAGTATTTT. Translation: CASNSGRAGTDTQYF. The J gene is TRBJ2-3, the V gene TRBV19, with TRBD2 matching over 11 bases. Germline V gene sequence: CDR1 LNHDA, CDR2 SQIVND (reference sequence). Trimming removed 7 bases from V and 1 base from J; junction bases left unmatched: 4. The CDR3 spans 15 residues.

This chain links TRBV6-5 with TRBJ2-1, with TRBD2 matching over 7 bases. This CDR3 comprises 15 residues. The V gene's germline CDR1 is MNHEY and CDR2 SVGAGI. Trimming took 2 bases from V and 7 from J; bases not matched to a gene: 8. Here the CDR3 reads CASSYGEGRVNEQFF. In DNA form, the CDR3 reads TGTGCCAGCAGTTACGGGGAGGGGAGGGTTAATGAGCAGTTCTTC.

This clone came up a few times. The CDR3 sequence: CASSFQGQGWGYTF. The CDR3 DNA reads as TGTGCCAGCAGTTTCCAGGGACAGGGCTGGGGCTACACCTTC. This sequence joins TRBV27 and TRBJ1-2; TRBD1 aligns across 9 bases. Germline V gene data show CDR1 as MNHEY and CDR2 as SMNVEV (reference sequence). V was pared by 3 bases and J by 8 bases, with 7 bases of the junction left unmatched. The CDR3 loop spans 14 amino acids.

The V gene is TRBV13, the J gene TRBJ1-1; a possible D gene is TRBD1 (6 bases). CDR3 length equals 14 residues. The germline CDR1 and CDR2 sequences are PRHDT and FYEKMQ (reference sequence). V gave up 0 bases and J gave up 5 bases, with 10 bases separating them. CDR3 protein: CASSLGQGPTEAFF. The CDR3 DNA is TGTGCCAGCAGCTTAGGCCAGGGGCCGACTGAAGCTTTCTTT.

The chain couples TRBV27 to TRBJ2-2; D might be TRBD2 (6 bases). CDR1 MNHEY and CDR2 SMNVEV come from the germline V gene (reference sequence). The CDR3 runs 16 residues. V dropped 7 bases and J dropped 6 bases, with 21 bases sitting between them. The CDR3 bases are TGTGCCAGCACCCAAGACGGAGGGCCTTTTCCCGGGGAGCTGTTTTTT. It encodes CASTQDGGPFPGELFF.

This rearrangement joins TRBV7-9 to TRBJ2-1; perhaps TRBD1 as D (5 bases). Germline values: CDR1 SEHNR, CDR2 FQNEAQ (reference sequence). The V end was cut by 1 base, the J end by 5 bases, with 18 bases between. The CDR3 covers 17 residues. CDR3: CASSLVGAGRTHNEQFF. The CDR3 nucleotides read TGTGCCAGCAGCTTAGTAGGGGCAGGGCGGACCCACAATGAGCAGTTCTTC.

The chain links TRBV7-8 to TRBJ2-1, with 7 bases aligning to TRBD2. Trimming took 0 bases from V and 4 from J; bases not matched to a gene: 6. Germline V gene data show CDR1 as SGHVS and CDR2 as FQNEAQ. CDR3 length: 16 residues. CDR3 residues: CASSLAPGRRYNEQFF. CDR3 sequence (DNA): TGTGCCAGCAGCTTAGCGCCCGGGAGGCGGTACAATGAGCAGTTCTTC.

The genes are TRBV9 and TRBJ2-2; TRBD2 aligns across 13 bases. Per the germline V gene, CDR1 is SGDLS and CDR2 is YYNGEE. Germline trimming cut 3 bases from V and 9 bases from J; bases unmatched to any gene: 5. The CDR3 extends over 15 amino acids. The CDR3 DNA reads as TGTGCCAGCAGCGAGCAGGGGACTAGCGGGAGGGAGCTGTTTTTT. As protein: CASSEQGTSGRELFF.

V usage is TRBV27 and J usage is TRBJ2-2; 8 bases are shared with TRBD1. Germline V lookup: CDR1 MNHEY, CDR2 SMNVEV (reference sequence). Losses at the gene ends were 2 bases for V and 9 bases for J; bases not matched to a gene: 5. This CDR3 is built from 14 residues. The CDR3 reads CASSLGQGARELFF. The CDR3 DNA sequence: TGTGCCAGCAGTTTAGGGCAGGGGGCCAGGGAGCTGTTTTTT.

V gene TRBV9 combines with J gene TRBJ2-1; tentatively, D is TRBD1 (6 bases). Deletions cut 5 bases from V and 4 bases from J, with 16 bases between. There are 15 residues in the CDR3. The germline V gene encodes CDR1 SGDLS and CDR2 YYNGEE. The CDR3 spells CASSDSDRSYNEQFF. The DNA for the CDR3 is TGTGCCAGCAGTGACTCGGACAGATCGTACAATGAGCAGTTCTTC.

The chain couples TRBV11-2 to TRBJ2-3; D might be TRBD2 (6 bases). The V end was cut by 5 bases, the J end by 8 bases, with 11 bases between. The CDR3 length is 12 residues. Germline CDR1 reads SGHAT; CDR2 reads FQNNGV. In nucleotides, the CDR3 is TGTGCCAGCAGCCCCCAGGGAGGTACGCAGTATTTT. It codes for CASSPQGGTQYF.

This clone was seen once. The genes are TRBV6-1 and TRBJ2-7; 16 bases map to TRBD2. The CDR3 length is 13 residues. V shed 8 bases and J 6 bases; nucleotides not matched to a gene: 1. Germline V gene sequence: CDR1 MNHNS, CDR2 SASEGT. CDR3 region: CASGTSGRAEQYF. In nucleotides, the CDR3 is TGTGCCAGCGGGACTAGCGGGAGGGCCGAGCAGTACTTC.

A single count supports this clone. This chain links TRBV9 with TRBJ2-3; the D gene is possibly TRBD1 (6 bases). Germline V gene data show CDR1 as SGDLS and CDR2 as YYNGEE. The V end was cut by 3 bases, the J end by 7 bases, with 21 bases between. CDR3 size: 16 residues. The CDR3 here is CASSARRDTYSHTQYF. CDR3 coding DNA: TGTGCCAGCAGCGCCCGACGGGACACCTATTCTCATACGCAGTATTTT.

The V gene is TRBV4-3, the J gene TRBJ2-3, with 9 bases identical to TRBD1. J gave up 2 bases and V 0 bases, and 3 bases lay outside the gene matches. This CDR3 comprises 16 residues. CDR1 is LGHNA and CDR2 is YSLEER in the germline V gene. The CDR3 nucleotides read TGCGCCAGCAGCCAAGATGGGGACAGGGCCACAGATACGCAGTATTTT. This sequence encodes CASSQDGDRATDTQYF.

V and J are TRBV11-3 and TRBJ2-3; 7 bases align to TRBD2. The ends lost 5 bases at V and 5 bases at J; junction bases unmatched: 7. Germline V CDR1 and CDR2: SGHNT, YENEEA. This CDR3 comprises 14 residues. The CDR3 DNA sequence: TGTGCCAGCAGCCGTAGCGGGTTGGGAGATACGCAGTATTTT. It yields the protein CASSRSGLGDTQYF.